This T cell receptor (beta chain) was found in a study of breast tumors, draining lymph nodes, adjacent tissues. The V gene end was trimmed by 6 bases and the J gene end by 6 bases; junction bases not matched to a gene: 2. This CDR3 spans 13 amino acids. CDR1 is MDHEN and CDR2 is SYDVKM in the germline V gene. Axillary draining lymph nodes of breast cancer patients supplied the node samples. TCRdb fed the multiplex PCR reads into MiXCR, producing one record per CDR3 protein. The sample carries under 110,000 distinct CDR3 sequences, 30% recorded once. About this clonotype itself: What it binds is unknown.

Points from the study as a whole: Tumor TCR diversity was below lymph nodes but above nontumor tissue.

The chain employs TRBV28 and TRBJ1-6, with 7 positions matching TRBD1. This sequence originates from a female donor with breast cancer. Some clones in this sample may be carry-over from other donors' samples. The sample consisted of axillary lymph node tissue. The CDR3 bases are TGTGCCAGCAGCCCAGGGGGTAATTCACCCCTCCACTTT. Its translation is CASSPGGNSPLHF.